This T cell receptor (beta chain) was recorded in a study of early T cells in non-severe SARS-CoV-2 infection. As for the study in general: Bulk RNA isolated from unsorted whole blood underwent sequencing; chains were not paired. Study outcomes and limitations: The VDJdb matching leaned toward anti-spike CD8 responses and overlooked private and CD4 specificities.

Comment on this clonotype: What it binds is not known.

The germline V gene has CDR1 DFQATT and CDR2 SNEGSKA (reference sequence). Trimming took 0 bases from V and 2 from J, leaving 14 bases between them. CDR3 length equals 15 residues. Individual cDNA molecules each received unique molecular identifiers attached to them. MiXCR, run by TCRdb on the 5' RACE reads, gives a single entry per CDR3 protein. The data contain fewer than 100,000 distinct CDR3 sequences, 8.5% to 10% of them singletons. This clonotype originated in an adult who was a healthcare worker with PCR-confirmed SARS-CoV-2 infection or an uninfected control (not recorded which). Source material: whole blood. This chain uses TRBV20-1 with TRBJ2-7; tentative D call: TRBD2 (6 bases). The CDR3 DNA sequence: TGCAGTGCTAGAGATCATCGGGGGAACCCCTACGAGCAGTACTTC. It specifies CSARDHRGNPYEQYF.